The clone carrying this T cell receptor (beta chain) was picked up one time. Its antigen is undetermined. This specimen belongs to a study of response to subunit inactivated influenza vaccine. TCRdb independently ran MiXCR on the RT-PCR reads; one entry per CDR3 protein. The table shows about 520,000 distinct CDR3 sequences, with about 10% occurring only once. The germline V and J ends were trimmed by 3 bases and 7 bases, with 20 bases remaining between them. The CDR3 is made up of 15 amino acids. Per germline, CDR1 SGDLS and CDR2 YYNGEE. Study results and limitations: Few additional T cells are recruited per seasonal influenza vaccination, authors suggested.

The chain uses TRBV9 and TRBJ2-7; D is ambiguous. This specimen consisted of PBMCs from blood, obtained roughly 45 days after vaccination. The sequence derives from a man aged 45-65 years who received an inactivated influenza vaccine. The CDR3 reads CASSANPGLATEQYF. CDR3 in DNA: TGTGCCAGCAGCGCTAACCCCGGCCTCGCTACAGAGCAGTACTTC.